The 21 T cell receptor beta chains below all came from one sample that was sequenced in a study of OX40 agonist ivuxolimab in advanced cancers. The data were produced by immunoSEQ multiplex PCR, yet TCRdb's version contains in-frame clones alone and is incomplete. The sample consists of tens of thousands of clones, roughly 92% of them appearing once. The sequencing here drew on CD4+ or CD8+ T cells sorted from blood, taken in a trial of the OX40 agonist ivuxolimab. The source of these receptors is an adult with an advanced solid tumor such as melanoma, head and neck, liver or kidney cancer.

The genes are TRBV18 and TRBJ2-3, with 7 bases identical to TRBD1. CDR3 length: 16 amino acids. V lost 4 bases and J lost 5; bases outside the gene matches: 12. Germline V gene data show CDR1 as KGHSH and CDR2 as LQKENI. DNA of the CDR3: TGTGCCAGCTCACAATCCGGGAAAGGGGGCCAAGATACGCAGTATTTT. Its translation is CASSQSGKGGQDTQYF.

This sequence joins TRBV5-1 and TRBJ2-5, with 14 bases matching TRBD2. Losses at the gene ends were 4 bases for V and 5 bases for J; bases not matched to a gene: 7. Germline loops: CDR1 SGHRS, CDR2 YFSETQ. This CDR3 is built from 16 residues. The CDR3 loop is CASSTAGTSGSETQYF. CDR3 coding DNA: TGCGCCAGCAGCACCGCCGGGACTAGCGGGAGCGAGACCCAGTACTTC.

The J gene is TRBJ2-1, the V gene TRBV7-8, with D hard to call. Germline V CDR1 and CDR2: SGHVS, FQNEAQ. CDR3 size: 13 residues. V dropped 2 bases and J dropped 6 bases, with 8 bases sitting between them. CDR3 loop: CASSLRNSNEQFF. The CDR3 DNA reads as TGTGCCAGCAGCTTAAGGAACAGCAATGAGCAGTTCTTC.

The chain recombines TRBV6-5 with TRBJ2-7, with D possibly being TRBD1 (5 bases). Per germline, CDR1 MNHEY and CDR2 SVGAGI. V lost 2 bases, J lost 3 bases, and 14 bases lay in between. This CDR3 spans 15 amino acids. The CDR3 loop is CASSYRGRAIYEQYF. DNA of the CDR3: TGTGCCAGCAGTTACCGTGGCAGGGCTATCTACGAGCAGTACTTC.

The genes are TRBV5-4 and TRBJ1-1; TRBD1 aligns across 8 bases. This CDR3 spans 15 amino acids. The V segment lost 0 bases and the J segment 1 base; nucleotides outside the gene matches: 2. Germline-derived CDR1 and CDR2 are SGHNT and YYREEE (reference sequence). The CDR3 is CASSLGGQGNTEAFF. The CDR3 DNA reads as TGTGCCAGCAGCTTGGGTGGACAGGGGAACACTGAAGCTTTCTTT.

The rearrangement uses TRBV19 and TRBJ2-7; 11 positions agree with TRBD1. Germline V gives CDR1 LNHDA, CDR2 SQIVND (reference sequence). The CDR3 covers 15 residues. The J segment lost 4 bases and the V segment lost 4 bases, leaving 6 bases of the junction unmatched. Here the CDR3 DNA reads TGTGCCAGTAGTACGGGGACAGGGGGTAAATACGAGCAGTACTTC. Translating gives CASSTGTGGKYEQYF.

CDR3 in DNA: TGTGCCAGTAGTATCAACAGCGGGAGTGCCGAGCAGTACTTC. Its protein product is CASSINSGSAEQYF. The rearrangement links TRBV19 to TRBJ2-7; TRBD2 matches 8 bases. The J segment lost 6 bases and the V segment lost 3 bases, leaving 7 bases of the junction unmatched. The CDR3 loop spans 14 amino acids. Looked up from germline, CDR1 is LNHDA and CDR2 is SQIVND (reference sequence).

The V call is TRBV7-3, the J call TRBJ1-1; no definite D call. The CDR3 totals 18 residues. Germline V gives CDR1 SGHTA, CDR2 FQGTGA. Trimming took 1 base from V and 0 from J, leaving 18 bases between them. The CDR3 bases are TGTGCCAGCAGCTTAAGGGCCTCCCGAGGCCTAATGAACACTGAAGCTTTCTTT. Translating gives CASSLRASRGLMNTEAFF.

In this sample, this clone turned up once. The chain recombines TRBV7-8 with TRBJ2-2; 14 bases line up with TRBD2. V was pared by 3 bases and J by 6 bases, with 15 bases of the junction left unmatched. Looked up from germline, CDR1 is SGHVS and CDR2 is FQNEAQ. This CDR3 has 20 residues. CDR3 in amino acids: CASSLTGTSGRNWAPGELFF. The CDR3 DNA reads TGTGCCAGCAGCTTGACCGGGACTAGCGGGAGAAATTGGGCCCCCGGGGAGCTGTTTTTT. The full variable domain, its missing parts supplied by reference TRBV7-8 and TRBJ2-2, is GAGVSQSPRYKVAKRGQDVALRCDPISGHVSLFWYQQALGQGPEFLTYFQNEAQLDKSGLPSDRFFAERPEGSVSTLKIQRTQQEDSAVYLCASSLTGTSGRNWAPGELFFGEGSRLTVL.

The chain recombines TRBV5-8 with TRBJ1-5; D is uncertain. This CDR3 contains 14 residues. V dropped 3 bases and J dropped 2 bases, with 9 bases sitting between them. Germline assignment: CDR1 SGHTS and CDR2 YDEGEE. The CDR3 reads CASSYRLGNQPQHF. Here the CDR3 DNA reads TGTGCCAGCAGCTATCGGCTGGGCAATCAGCCCCAGCATTTT.

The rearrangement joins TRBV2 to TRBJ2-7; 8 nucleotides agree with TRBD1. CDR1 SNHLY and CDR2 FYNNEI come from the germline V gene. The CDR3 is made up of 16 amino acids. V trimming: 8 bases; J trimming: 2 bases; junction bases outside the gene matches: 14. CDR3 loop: CASPRLPGQATYEQYF. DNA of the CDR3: TGTGCCAGCCCCAGACTTCCGGGACAGGCGACCTACGAGCAGTACTTC.

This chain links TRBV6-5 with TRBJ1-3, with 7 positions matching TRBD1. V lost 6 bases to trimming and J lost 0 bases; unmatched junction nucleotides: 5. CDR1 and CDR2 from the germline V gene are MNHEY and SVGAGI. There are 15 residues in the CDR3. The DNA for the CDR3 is TGTGCCAGCAGCGCGGACAGGATCTCTGGAAACACCATATATTTT. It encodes CASSADRISGNTIYF.

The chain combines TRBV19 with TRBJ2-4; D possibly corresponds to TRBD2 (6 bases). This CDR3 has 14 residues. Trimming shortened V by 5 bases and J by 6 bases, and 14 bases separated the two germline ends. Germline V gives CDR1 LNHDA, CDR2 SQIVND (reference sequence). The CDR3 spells CASSAWGGANIQYF. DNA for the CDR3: TGTGCCAGTAGTGCTTGGGGAGGTGCAAACATTCAGTACTTC.

CDR3: CASSDDGKGANNQPQHF. As DNA, the CDR3 is TGTGCCAGCAGTGATGATGGGAAGGGGGCAAACAATCAGCCCCAGCATTTT. The J gene is TRBJ1-5, the V gene TRBV2; TRBD1 matches at 7 bases. The germline CDR1 and CDR2 sequences are SNHLY and FYNNEI. This CDR3 has 17 residues. J was trimmed by 3 bases and V by 3 bases; bases with no gene match: 11.

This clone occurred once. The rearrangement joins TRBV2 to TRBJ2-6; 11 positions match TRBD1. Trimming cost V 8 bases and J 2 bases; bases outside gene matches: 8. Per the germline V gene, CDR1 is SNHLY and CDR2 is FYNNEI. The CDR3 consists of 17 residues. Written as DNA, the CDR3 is TGTGCCAGCGTAAGGACAGGGGGCGCCCCTGGGGCCAACGTCCTGACTTTC. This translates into CASVRTGGAPGANVLTF.

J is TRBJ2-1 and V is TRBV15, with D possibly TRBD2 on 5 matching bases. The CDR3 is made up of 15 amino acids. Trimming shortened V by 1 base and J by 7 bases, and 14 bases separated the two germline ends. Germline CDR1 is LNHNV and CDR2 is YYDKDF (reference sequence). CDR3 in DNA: TGTGCCACCAGCAGAGCGGGGAAAACGGCGAATGAGCAGTTCTTC. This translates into CATSRAGKTANEQFF.

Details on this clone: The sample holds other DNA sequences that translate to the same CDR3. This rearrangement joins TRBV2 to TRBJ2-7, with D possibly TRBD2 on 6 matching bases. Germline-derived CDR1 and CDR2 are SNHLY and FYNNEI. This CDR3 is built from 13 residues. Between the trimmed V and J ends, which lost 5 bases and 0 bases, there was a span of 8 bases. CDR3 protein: CASSRDSSYEQYF. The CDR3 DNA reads TGTGCCAGCAGTCGGGACTCCTCCTACGAGCAGTACTTC.

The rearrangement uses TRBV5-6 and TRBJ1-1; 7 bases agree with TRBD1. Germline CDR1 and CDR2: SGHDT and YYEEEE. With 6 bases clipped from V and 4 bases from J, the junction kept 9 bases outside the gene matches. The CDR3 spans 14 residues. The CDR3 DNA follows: TGTGCCAGCACCCAGGGGGGATGGGGCACTGAAGCTTTCTTT. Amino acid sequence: CASTQGGWGTEAFF. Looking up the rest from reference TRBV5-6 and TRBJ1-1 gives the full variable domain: DAGVTQSPTHLIKTRGQQVTLRCSPKSGHDTVSWYQQALGQGPQFIFQYYEEEERQRGNFPDRFSGHQFPNYSSELNVNALLLGDSALYLCASTQGGWGTEAFFGQGTRLTVV.

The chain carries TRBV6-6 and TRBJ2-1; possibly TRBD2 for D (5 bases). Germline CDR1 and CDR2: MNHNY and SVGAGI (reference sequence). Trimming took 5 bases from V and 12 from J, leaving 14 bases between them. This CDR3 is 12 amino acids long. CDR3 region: CASSQPGTRQFF. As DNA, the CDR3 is TGTGCCAGCAGTCAACCGGGAACCAGGCAGTTCTTC.

The CDR3 loop is CSVEAGGFGEKLFF. In DNA, the CDR3 is TGCAGCGTTGAAGCGGGGGGTTTTGGTGAAAAACTGTTTTTT. V gene TRBV29-1 combines with J gene TRBJ1-4, with D possibly being TRBD1 (5 bases). Germline V gene sequence: CDR1 SQVTM, CDR2 ANQGSEA. The ends were cut back, 1 base at V and 7 bases at J, with 13 bases in the middle. CDR3 length: 14 residues.

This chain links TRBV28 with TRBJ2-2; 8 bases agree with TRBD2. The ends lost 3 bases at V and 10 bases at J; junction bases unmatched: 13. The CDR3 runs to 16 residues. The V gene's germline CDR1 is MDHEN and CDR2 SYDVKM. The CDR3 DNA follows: TGTGCCAGCAGTTTTTGGTCGGGAGGGCGTTTGGCGGAGCTGTTTTTT. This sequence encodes CASSFWSGGRLAELFF.